The T cell receptor (beta chain) described here comes from a study of TIL therapy for anti-PD-1-resistant metastatic lung cancer. Time point indicated: pre-treatment sample, taken before nivolumab and TIL therapy. The immunoSEQ assay was v3. Clones were sequenced by immunoSEQ multiplex PCR, and TCRdb holds only the in-frame ones, with some missing. The sample includes roughly 17,000 clones, 70% to 85% seen only once; the top ten take 35% to 45%. The source was blood, collected at baseline. The sequence was collected from a person between 25 and 80 years old with non-small cell lung cancer.

The DNA of the CDR3 is TGTGCCAGCAGCGTAGTTGCGGGGGGGGAGAGCACGCAGTATTTT. This encodes CASSVVAGGESTQYF. The genes are TRBV9 and TRBJ2-3, with 9 bases fitting TRBD2. Trimming at V came to 0 bases and at J to 9 bases, leaving 8 bases not matched to a gene. The CDR3 covers 15 residues. Germline V gene data show CDR1 as SGDLS and CDR2 as YYNGEE.